This passage covers 2 T cell receptor beta chains from one sample sequenced in a study of cytomegalovirus exposure and HLA in healthy donors. The primer mix had 60 Vbeta and 13 Jbeta primers. Generated by immunoSEQ multiplex PCR, the TCRdb table keeps only in-frame clones and is missing some. This table holds about 200,000 clones. Sequenced: PBMCs. The source is a girl aged 2 to 10 in good health and CMV-seropositive.

The J gene is TRBJ2-1, the V gene TRBV7-9; 14 bases agree with TRBD2. V was pared by 5 bases and J by 2 bases, with 11 bases of the junction left unmatched. Germline lookup yields CDR1 SEHNR and CDR2 FQNEAQ (reference sequence). The length of the CDR3 is 19 residues. In nucleotides, the CDR3 is TGTGCCAGCAGCCGCTCGGGGACTAGCGGGAGTAGCGCCTACAATGAGCAGTTCTTC. Translation: CASSRSGTSGSSAYNEQFF.

The chain combines TRBV27 with TRBJ2-7; 7 nucleotides align to TRBD1. Germline-derived CDR1 and CDR2 are MNHEY and SMNVEV (reference sequence). This CDR3 region has 14 residues. The trim removed 6 bases at V and 0 bases at J, leaving 5 bases unmatched. CDR3 nucleotides: TGTGCCAGCAGCCGACAGGGCATCTCCTACGAGCAGTACTTC. As protein: CASSRQGISYEQYF.